Listed below are T cell receptor beta chains from one sample, sequenced in a study of tumor and adjacent non-tumor tissue in lung cancer. TCRdb re-called the multiplex PCR reads with MiXCR, one entry per CDR3 protein. Seen here are fewer than 85,000 distinct CDR3 sequences, roughly 73% observed once, and the top ten hold more than 10%. The sample was lung tumor tissue. These receptors came from a woman aged 50 to 65 with non-small cell lung cancer. Each CDR3 is given without its conserved first and last residue.

>TRBJ1-2|TRBV12-3/TRBV12-4
ASSSGHGYT
>TRBJ2-7|TRBV5-1
ASRGTGSNYEQY
>TRBJ2-5|TRBV5-1
ASSLVPGPRETQY
>TRBJ2-1|TRBV6-5
ASSYSQRLSYNEQL
>TRBJ2-4|TRBV11-3
ASSSTGGGGIPY
>TRBJ1-1|TRBV11-2
ASRRRQEGEAF
>TRBJ1-1|TRBV5-1
ASSLRVGGIGNTEAF
>TRBJ2-1|TRBV12-3/TRBV12-4
TSSFWGRAWGSYNEQF
>TRBJ2-7|TRBV5-8
TSSLWDNTYEQY
>TRBJ2-7|TRBV11-2
TSSLTDTTYEQY
>TRBJ2-7|TRBV5-1
ASFGDSSTLHEQY
>TRBJ2-5|TRBV29-1
SPRFQETQY
>TRBJ2-7|TRBV11-1
TSSPGTSGSFFDEQY
>TRBJ2-4|TRBV7-9
ASSLSVGTYIQY
>TRBJ2-1|TRBV5-6
ACSLTGHNEQF
>TRBJ2-5|TRBV20-1
SAGGIAGLETQY
>TRBJ2-7|TRBV7-8
ASSLGLAGTSYKQY
>TRBJ2-3|TRBV6-2/TRBV6-3
ASSYSRAGSIRSTDTQY
>TRBJ2-3|TRBV29-1
SIEIWDRGRDTQY
>TRBJ2-1|TRBV29-1
SVVAVLYNEEF
>TRBJ2-2|TRBV12-3/TRBV12-4
ASSPLPRKMGTGELF
>TRBJ2-3|TRBV11-2
ACSIGVRVETDTQY
>TRBJ2-4|TRBV6-2/TRBV6-3
ASSADLQGNIQR
>TRBJ2-3|TRBV30
ARSVRPTDTQY
>TRBJ2-1|TRBV6-5
ASGEPGGYNEQF
>TRBJ1-3|TRBV30
AWIPGRRFSGNTIY
>TRBJ2-3|TRBV11-2
TSSLDVAGIGRGTDTQY
>TRBJ1-2|TRBV4-1
ASSQERDRGRIGYT
>TRBJ2-6|TRBV5-1
ASSLMAGGSGTSVLT
>TRBJ1-4|TRBV5-5
TSSFFGHSEKLF
>TRBJ2-7|TRBV5-6
ASISGLANSYEQY
>TRBJ2-3|TRBV4-1
PSSQVRDFTDTQY
>TRBJ1-2|TRBV7-8
ASSTMDSSNYGYT
>TRBJ1-2|TRBV10-1
AIRRGGYT
>TRBJ1-1|TRBV11-2
ASSMLMLRSEAF
>TRBJ2-5|TRBV20-1
SALLGETQY
>TRBJ2-1|TRBV12-3/TRBV12-4
DSSLRPSGSNEQF
>TRBJ2-7|TRBV7-9
ANSLPGQYELY
>TRBJ2-3|TRBV6-1
ASSELARGTDTRY
>TRBJ2-5|TRBV4-1
TRSQPGQGKETQY
>TRBJ1-2|TRBV5-6
VSSSTGPGT
>TRBJ2-7|TRBV20-1
SARGTLGAGQNEQY
>TRBJ2-5|TRBV6-5
ASKGWKEGTVRAQY
>TRBJ1-5|TRBV6-1
ANSERQGTNQSQH
>TRBJ2-3|TRBV6-6
ASSTQGHADTQY
>TRBJ2-7|TRBV12-3/TRBV12-4
ASSRNRDEQY
>TRBJ2-3|TRBV5-6
ASSMRIGLDRQY
>TRBJ1-5|TRBV4-2
ASSHDLTSNKPQH